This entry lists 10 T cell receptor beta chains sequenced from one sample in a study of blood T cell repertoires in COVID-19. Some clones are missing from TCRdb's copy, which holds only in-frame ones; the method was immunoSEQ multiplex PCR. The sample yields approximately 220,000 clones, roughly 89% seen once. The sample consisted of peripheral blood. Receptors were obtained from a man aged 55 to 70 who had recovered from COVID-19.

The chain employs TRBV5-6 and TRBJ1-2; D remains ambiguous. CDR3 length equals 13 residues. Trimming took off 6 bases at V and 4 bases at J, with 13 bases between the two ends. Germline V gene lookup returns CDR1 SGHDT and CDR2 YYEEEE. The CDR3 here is CASTPVEGYGYTF. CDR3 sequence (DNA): TGTGCCAGCACCCCGGTGGAGGGCTATGGCTACACCTTC.

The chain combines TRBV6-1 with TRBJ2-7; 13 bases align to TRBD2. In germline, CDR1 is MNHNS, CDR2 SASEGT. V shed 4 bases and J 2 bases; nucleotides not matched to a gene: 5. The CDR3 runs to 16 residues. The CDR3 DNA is TGTGCCAGCAGTGCCACTAGCGGGGGGGTCCCCTACGAGCAGTACTTC. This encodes CASSATSGGVPYEQYF.

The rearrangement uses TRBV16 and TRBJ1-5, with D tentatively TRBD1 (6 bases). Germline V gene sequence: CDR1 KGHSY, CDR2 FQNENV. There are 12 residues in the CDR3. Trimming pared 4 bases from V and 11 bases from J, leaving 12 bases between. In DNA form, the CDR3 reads TGTGCCAGCAGCCGACAGGAGGCGGCCCAGCATTTT. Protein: CASSRQEAAQHF. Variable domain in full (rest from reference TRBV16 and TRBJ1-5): GEEVAQTPKHLVRGEGQKAKLYCAPIKGHSYVFWYQQVLKNEFKFLISFQNENVFDETGMPKERFSAKCLPNSPCSLEIQATKLEDSAVYFCASSRQEAAQHFGDGTRLSIL.

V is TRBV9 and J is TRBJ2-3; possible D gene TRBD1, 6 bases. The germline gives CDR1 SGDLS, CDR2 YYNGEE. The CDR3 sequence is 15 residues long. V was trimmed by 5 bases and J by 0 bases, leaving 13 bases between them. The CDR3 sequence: CASRARDTSTDTQYF. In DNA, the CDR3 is TGTGCCAGCAGAGCCCGGGACACAAGCACAGATACGCAGTATTTT.

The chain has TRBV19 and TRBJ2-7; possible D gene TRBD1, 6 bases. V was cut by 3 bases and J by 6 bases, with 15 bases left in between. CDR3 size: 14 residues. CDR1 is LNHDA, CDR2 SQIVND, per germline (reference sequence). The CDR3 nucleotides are TGTGCCAGTAGTATTGAACAGGGTTACAGCGAGCAGTACTTC. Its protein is CASSIEQGYSEQYF.

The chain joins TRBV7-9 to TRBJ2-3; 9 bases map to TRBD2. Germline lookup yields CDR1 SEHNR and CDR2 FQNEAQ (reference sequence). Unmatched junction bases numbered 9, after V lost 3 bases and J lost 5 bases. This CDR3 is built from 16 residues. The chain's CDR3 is CASSLMGRGGRDTQYF. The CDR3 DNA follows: TGTGCCAGCAGCTTGATGGGGCGGGGGGGCCGAGATACGCAGTATTTT.

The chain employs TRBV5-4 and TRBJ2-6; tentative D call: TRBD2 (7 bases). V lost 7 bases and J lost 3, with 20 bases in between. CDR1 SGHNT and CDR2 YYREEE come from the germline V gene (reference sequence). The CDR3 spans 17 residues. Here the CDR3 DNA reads TGTGCCAGCGCGGGAGCAGGGGCGTTGCTTGGGGCCAACGTCCTGACTTTC. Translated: CASAGAGALLGANVLTF.

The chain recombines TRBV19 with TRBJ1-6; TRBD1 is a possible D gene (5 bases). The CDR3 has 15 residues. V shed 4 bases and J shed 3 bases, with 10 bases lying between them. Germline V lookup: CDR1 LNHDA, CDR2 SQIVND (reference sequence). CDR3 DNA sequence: TGTGCCAGTAGTAGGGGGGTTTACTATAATTCACCCCTCCACTTT. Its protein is CASSRGVYYNSPLHF.

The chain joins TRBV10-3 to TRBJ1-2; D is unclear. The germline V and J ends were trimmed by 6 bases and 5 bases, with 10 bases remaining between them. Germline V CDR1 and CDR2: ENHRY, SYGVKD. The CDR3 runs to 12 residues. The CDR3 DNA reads TGTGCCATCAGAGCGGACGAGTATGGCTACACCTTC. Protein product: CAIRADEYGYTF.

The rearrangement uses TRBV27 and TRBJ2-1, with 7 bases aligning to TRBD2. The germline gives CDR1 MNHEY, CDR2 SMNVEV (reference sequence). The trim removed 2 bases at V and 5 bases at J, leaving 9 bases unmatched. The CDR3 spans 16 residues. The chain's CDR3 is CASSLRAGDRDNEQFF. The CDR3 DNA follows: TGTGCCAGCAGTTTACGGGCGGGAGATCGGGACAATGAGCAGTTCTTC.